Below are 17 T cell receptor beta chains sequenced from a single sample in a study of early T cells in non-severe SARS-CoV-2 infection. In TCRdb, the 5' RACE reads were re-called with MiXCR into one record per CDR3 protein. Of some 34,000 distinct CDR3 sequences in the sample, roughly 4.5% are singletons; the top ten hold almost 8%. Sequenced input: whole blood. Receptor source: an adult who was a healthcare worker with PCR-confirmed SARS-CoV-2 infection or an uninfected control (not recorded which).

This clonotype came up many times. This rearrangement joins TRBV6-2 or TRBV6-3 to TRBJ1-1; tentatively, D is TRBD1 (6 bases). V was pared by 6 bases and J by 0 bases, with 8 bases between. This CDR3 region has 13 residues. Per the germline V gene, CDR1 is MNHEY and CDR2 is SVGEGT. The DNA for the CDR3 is TGTGCCAGCAGGCGGACAGTGAACACTGAAGCTTTCTTT. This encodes CASRRTVNTEAFF.

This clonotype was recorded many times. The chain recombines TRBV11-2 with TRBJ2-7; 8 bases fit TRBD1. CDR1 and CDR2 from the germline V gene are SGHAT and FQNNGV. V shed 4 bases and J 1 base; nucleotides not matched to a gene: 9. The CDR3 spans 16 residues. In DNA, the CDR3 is TGTGCCAGCAGCTCCCCCGGGACAGGAACGTCCTACGAGCAGTACTTC. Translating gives CASSSPGTGTSYEQYF.

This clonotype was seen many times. The CDR3 DNA reads TGCAGCGTTGCGGTAGCTAATGAAAAACTGTTTTTT. The encoded protein is CSVAVANEKLFF. This chain connects TRBV29-1 to TRBJ1-4, with D hard to call. Germline CDR1 and CDR2: SQVTM and ANQGSEA. The V end lost 4 bases, the J end lost 3 bases, and 6 bases lay between the germline ends. This CDR3 region has 12 residues.

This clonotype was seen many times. CDR3 in amino acids: CASSLALVNTGELFF. DNA of the CDR3: TGTGCCAGCAGCTTGGCCTTGGTGAACACCGGGGAGCTGTTTTTT. V usage is TRBV5-5 and J usage is TRBJ2-2; D gene uncertain. The CDR3 consists of 15 residues. V lost 0 bases to trimming and J lost 1 base, with 7 bases between them. From germline, CDR1 is SGHKS and CDR2 YYEKEE (reference sequence).

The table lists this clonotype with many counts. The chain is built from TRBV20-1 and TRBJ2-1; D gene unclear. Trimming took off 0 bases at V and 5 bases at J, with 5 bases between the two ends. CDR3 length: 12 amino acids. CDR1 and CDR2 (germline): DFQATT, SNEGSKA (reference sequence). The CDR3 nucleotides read TGCAGTGCTAGAGAAGGACACAATGAGCAGTTCTTC. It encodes CSAREGHNEQFF.

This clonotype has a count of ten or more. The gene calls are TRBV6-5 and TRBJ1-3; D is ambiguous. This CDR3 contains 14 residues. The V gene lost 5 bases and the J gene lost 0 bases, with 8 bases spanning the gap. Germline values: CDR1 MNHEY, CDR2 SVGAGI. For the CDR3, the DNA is TGTGCCAGCAGTACGGGGAACTCTGGAAACACCATATATTTT. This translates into CASSTGNSGNTIYF.

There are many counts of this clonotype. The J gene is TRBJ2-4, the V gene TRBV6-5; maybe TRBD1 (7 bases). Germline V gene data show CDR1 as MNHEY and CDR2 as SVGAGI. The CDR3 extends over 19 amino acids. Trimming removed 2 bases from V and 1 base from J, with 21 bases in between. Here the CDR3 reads CASSYGGGRIPMAKNIQYF. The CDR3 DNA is TGTGCCAGCAGTTACGGAGGGGGCCGGATTCCTATGGCCAAAAACATTCAGTACTTC.

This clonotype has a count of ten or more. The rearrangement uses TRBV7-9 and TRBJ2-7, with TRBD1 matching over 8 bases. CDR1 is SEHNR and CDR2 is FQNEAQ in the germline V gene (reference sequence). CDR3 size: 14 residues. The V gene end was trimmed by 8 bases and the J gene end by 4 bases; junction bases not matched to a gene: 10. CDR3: CASGKEDRAYEQYF. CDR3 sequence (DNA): TGTGCCAGCGGCAAGGAGGACAGGGCATACGAGCAGTACTTC.

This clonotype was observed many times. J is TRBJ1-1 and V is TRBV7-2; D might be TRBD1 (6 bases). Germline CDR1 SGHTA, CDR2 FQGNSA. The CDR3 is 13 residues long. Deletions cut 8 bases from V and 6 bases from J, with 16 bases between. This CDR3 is CASGNDRRSEAFF. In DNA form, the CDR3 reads TGTGCCAGCGGCAACGACAGGCGCTCTGAAGCTTTCTTT.

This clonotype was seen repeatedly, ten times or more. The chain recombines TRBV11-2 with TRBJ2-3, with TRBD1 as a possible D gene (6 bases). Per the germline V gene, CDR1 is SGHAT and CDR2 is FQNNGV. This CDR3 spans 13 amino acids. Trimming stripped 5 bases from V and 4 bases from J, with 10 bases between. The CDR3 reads CASSQQGPDTQYF. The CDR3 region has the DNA TGTGCCAGCAGCCAACAGGGCCCAGATACGCAGTATTTT. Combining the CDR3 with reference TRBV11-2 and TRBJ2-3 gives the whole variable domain EAGVAQSPRYKIIEKRQSVAFWCNPISGHATLYWYQQILGQGPKLLIQFQNNGVVDDSQLPKDRFSAERLKGVDSTLKIQPAKLEDSAVYLCASSQQGPDTQYFGPGTRLTVL.

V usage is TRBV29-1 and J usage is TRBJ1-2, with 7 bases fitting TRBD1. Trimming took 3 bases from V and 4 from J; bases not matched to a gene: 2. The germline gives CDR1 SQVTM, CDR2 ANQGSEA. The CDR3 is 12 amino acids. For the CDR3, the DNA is TGCAGCGTTGACAGGGGGACCTATGGCTACACCTTC. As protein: CSVDRGTYGYTF.

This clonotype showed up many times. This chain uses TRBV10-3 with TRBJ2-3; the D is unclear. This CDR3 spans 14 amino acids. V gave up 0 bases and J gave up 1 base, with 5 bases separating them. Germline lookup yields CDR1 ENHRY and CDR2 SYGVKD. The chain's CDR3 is CAISESKGTDTQYF. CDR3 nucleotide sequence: TGTGCCATCAGTGAGTCGAAAGGCACAGATACGCAGTATTTT.

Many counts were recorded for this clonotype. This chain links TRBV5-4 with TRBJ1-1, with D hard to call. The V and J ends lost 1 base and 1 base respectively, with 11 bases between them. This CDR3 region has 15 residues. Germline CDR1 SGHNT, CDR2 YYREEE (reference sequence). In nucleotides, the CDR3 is TGTGCCAGCAGCTTGAATCTGGGCCAGAACACTGAAGCTTTCTTT. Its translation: CASSLNLGQNTEAFF.

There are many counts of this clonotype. CDR3 sequence (DNA): TGTGCCAGCAGCAAAGATAGGGGACAGGCCCCCTACGAGCAGTACTTC. This sequence encodes CASSKDRGQAPYEQYF. The chain is built from TRBV21-1 and TRBJ2-7; the table gives TRBD1 as D, unverified against the DNA. TRBV21-1 is a documented pseudogene. The CDR3 is 16 amino acids.

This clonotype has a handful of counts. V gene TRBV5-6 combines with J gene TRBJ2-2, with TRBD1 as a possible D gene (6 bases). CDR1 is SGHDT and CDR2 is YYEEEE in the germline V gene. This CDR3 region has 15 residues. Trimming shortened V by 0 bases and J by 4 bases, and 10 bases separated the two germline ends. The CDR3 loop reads CASSLALGATGELFF. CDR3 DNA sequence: TGTGCCAGCAGCTTGGCCCTGGGGGCCACCGGGGAGCTGTTTTTT.

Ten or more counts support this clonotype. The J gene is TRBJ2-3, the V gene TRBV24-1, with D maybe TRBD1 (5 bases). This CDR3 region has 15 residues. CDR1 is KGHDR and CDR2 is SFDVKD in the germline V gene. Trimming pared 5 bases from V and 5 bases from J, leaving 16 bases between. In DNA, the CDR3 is TGTGCCACCAGTGCGCCAGGGCTCGCAGGAGATACGCAGTATTTT. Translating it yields CATSAPGLAGDTQYF.

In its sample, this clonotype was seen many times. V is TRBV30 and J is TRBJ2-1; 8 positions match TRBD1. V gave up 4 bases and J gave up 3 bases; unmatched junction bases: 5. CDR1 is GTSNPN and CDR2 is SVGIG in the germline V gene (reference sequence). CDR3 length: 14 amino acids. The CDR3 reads CAWNQGAGYNEQFF. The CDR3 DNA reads TGTGCCTGGAATCAGGGGGCGGGCTACAATGAGCAGTTCTTC.